Below are 18 T cell receptor beta chains sequenced from a single sample in a study of Ad26.COV2.S vaccination and SARS-CoV-2 variants. Clones were sequenced by immunoSEQ multiplex PCR, and TCRdb holds only the in-frame ones, with some missing. The table records around 450,000 clones, approximately 92% of them present only once. Documented treatment: roughly 19 received Ad26.COV2.S at low or high dose, single or two shots; 5 received placebo; per-sample allocation not given. The samples date from day 63 after the first vaccine or placebo injection. The sample here was peripheral blood, taken in a trial of Ad26.COV2.S vaccine versus placebo. These TCRs come from a person between 18 and 60 years old who received the Ad26.COV2.S COVID-19 vaccine or a placebo.

The genes are TRBV24-1 and TRBJ1-2, with D hard to call. Looked up from germline, CDR1 is KGHDR and CDR2 is SFDVKD. CDR3 size: 14 residues. Trimming removed 0 bases at V and 0 bases at J, with 4 bases between. The CDR3 DNA sequence: TGTGCCACCAGTGATTTGTTCTCTAACTATGGCTACACCTTC. The encoded protein is CATSDLFSNYGYTF.

The gene calls are TRBV6-5 and TRBJ2-7; D ambiguous. This CDR3 contains 11 residues. Germline CDR1 MNHEY, CDR2 SVGAGI. V dropped 1 base and J dropped 7 bases, with 5 bases sitting between them. CDR3 protein: CASSYLGEQYV. The CDR3 DNA reads TGTGCCAGCAGTTACTTGGGGGAGCAGTACGTC.

The chain carries TRBV5-1 and TRBJ2-2; unclear D gene. V shed 2 bases and J shed 1 base, with 6 bases lying between them. The CDR3 spans 14 residues. Germline loops: CDR1 SGHRS, CDR2 YFSETQ. The CDR3 protein is CASSFYMNTGELFF. The CDR3 DNA reads as TGCGCCAGCAGCTTCTATATGAACACCGGGGAGCTGTTTTTT.

The chain carries TRBV6-4 and TRBJ2-3; no definite D call. CDR1 is MRHNA and CDR2 is SNTAGT in the germline V gene. The CDR3 is 15 residues long. The ends were cut back, 6 bases at V and 0 bases at J, with 13 bases in the middle. The CDR3 DNA reads TGTGCCAGCAGCTCCATAAACGAGAGCACAGATACGCAGTATTTT. Translated: CASSSINESTDTQYF.

CDR3: CASSERDNEQFF. CDR3 DNA: TGTGCCAGCAGTGAGCGGGACAATGAGCAGTTCTTC. The chain carries TRBV2 and TRBJ2-1; D is perhaps TRBD2 (5 bases). The CDR3 contains 12 residues. The V gene's germline CDR1 is SNHLY and CDR2 FYNNEI. Trimming left V 3 bases short and J 5 bases short, with 5 bases between.

This clone was counted a single time. The rearrangement joins TRBV4-2 to TRBJ2-1; no clear D gene. The V end lost 0 bases, the J end lost 0 bases, and 6 bases lay between the germline ends. This CDR3 is 15 amino acids long. CDR1 and CDR2 (germline): LGHNA, YNFKEQ. This CDR3 reads CASSQERPSYNEQFF. CDR3 nucleotide sequence: TGTGCCAGCAGCCAAGAGCGCCCCTCCTACAATGAGCAGTTCTTC.

This rearrangement joins TRBV18 to TRBJ1-6; TRBD1 might be the D (5 bases). The germline V gene has CDR1 KGHSH and CDR2 LQKENI. Trimming left V 0 bases short and J 6 bases short, with 6 bases between. The CDR3 is 14 residues long. The CDR3 nucleotides are TGTGCCAGCTCACCACCCGGGGGTAATTCACCCCTCCACTTT. Its translation: CASSPPGGNSPLHF. The full variable domain, its missing parts supplied by reference TRBV18 and TRBJ1-6, is NAGVMQNPRHLVRRRGQEARLRCSPMKGHSHVYWYRQLPEEGLKFMVYLQKENIIDESGMPKERFSAEFPKEGPSILRIQQVVRGDSAAYFCASSPPGGNSPLHFGNGTRLTVT.

V is TRBV7-9 and J is TRBJ1-5, with D uncertain. Germline CDR1 SEHNR, CDR2 FQNEAQ (reference sequence). The V gene lost 1 base and the J gene lost 2 bases, with 3 bases spanning the gap. CDR3 length: 13 amino acids. CDR3 bases: TGTGCCAGCAGCTTAGTGGGCAATCAGCCCCAGCATTTT. Protein sequence: CASSLVGNQPQHF. Supplemented by reference TRBV7-9 and TRBJ1-5, the full variable domain reads DTGVSQNPRHKITKRGQNVTFRCDPISEHNRLYWYRQTLGQGPEFLTYFQNEAQLEKSRLLSDRFSAERPKGSFSTLEIQRTEQGDSAMYLCASSLVGNQPQHFGDGTRLSIL.

The chain carries TRBV4-3 and TRBJ1-1, with D unclear. Looked up from germline, CDR1 is LGHNA and CDR2 is YSLEER. With 2 bases removed from V and 1 base from J, the gap between germline ends came to 8 bases. This CDR3 has 14 residues. CDR3 DNA sequence: TGCGCCAGCAGCCAACCGGGTGGGAACACTGAAGCTTTCTTT. Translation gives CASSQPGGNTEAFF.

This clone was recorded once. The chain carries TRBV29-1 and TRBJ2-2; no definite D call. This CDR3 has 15 amino acids. The germline CDR1 and CDR2 sequences are SQVTM and ANQGSEA. V was pared by 6 bases and J by 0 bases, with 14 bases between. CDR3 residues: CSVSKAPANTGELFF. The CDR3 region has the DNA TGCAGCGTCTCAAAGGCCCCTGCGAACACCGGGGAGCTGTTTTTT.

The chain joins TRBV19 to TRBJ1-1; D is unresolved. The CDR3 has 14 residues. V lost 3 bases to trimming and J lost 1 base, with 9 bases between them. The germline gives CDR1 LNHDA, CDR2 SQIVND (reference sequence). CDR3 region: CASSIGAGNTEAFF. DNA of the CDR3: TGTGCCAGTAGTATTGGAGCAGGGAACACTGAAGCTTTCTTT.

This clone showed up just once. The rearrangement joins TRBV2 to TRBJ2-1; no reliable D call. V was cut by 2 bases and J by 4 bases, with 12 bases left in between. There are 15 residues in the CDR3. Germline CDR1 and CDR2: SNHLY and FYNNEI. The CDR3 region is CASSELRVGYNEQFF. For the CDR3, the DNA is TGTGCCAGCAGTGAATTGCGAGTGGGATACAATGAGCAGTTCTTC.

This chain links TRBV7-2 with TRBJ1-3, with a possible D match to TRBD1 (5 bases). This CDR3 contains 14 residues. CDR1 and CDR2 from the germline V gene are SGHTA and FQGNSA. V dropped 1 base and J dropped 7 bases, with 11 bases sitting between them. The CDR3 is CASSLVDSSNTIYF. CDR3 DNA sequence: TGTGCCAGCAGCTTAGTAGACAGCTCGAACACCATATATTTT.

The chain combines TRBV28 with TRBJ1-2; no reliable D call. This CDR3 is 15 amino acids long. Germline values: CDR1 MDHEN, CDR2 SYDVKM. V was clipped by 5 bases and J by 2 bases, with 15 bases between them. CDR3 residues: CASSLRLPRNYGYTF. The CDR3 nucleotides are TGTGCCAGCAGTCTTAGACTCCCCCGGAACTATGGCTACACCTTC.

This clone occurred a few times. The V call is TRBV10-3, the J call TRBJ2-1, with D perhaps TRBD1 (5 bases). Trimming removed 2 bases from V and 9 bases from J, with 14 bases in between. The length of the CDR3 is 14 residues. Looked up from germline, CDR1 is ENHRY and CDR2 is SYGVKD. CDR3 loop: CAISEEAGLREQFF. CDR3 nucleotides: TGTGCCATCAGTGAGGAAGCAGGGTTGCGTGAGCAGTTCTTC.

The chain links TRBV19 to TRBJ2-7, with 8 positions matching TRBD1. This CDR3 has 15 residues. The junction had 5 bases not matched to a gene; V was cut back by 1 base and J by 3 bases. Per the germline V gene, CDR1 is LNHDA and CDR2 is SQIVND (reference sequence). CDR3: CASSIGGTGIYEQYV. The DNA of the CDR3 is TGTGCCAGTAGTATAGGGGGGACAGGAATCTACGAGCAGTACGTC.

J is TRBJ1-6 and V is TRBV7-6, with 7 bases identical to TRBD1. Germline assignment: CDR1 SGHVS and CDR2 FNYEAQ. The V gene end was trimmed by 5 bases and the J gene end by 7 bases; junction bases not matched to a gene: 8. This CDR3 comprises 15 residues. Written as DNA, the CDR3 is TGTGCCAGCAGCCTCGGGGACAGAAGAAATTCACCCCTCCACTTT. Translating it yields CASSLGDRRNSPLHF.

The gene calls are TRBV4-2 and TRBJ2-6; 9 nucleotides line up with TRBD1. Trimming cost V 1 base and J 2 bases; bases outside gene matches: 6. Per germline, CDR1 LGHNA and CDR2 YNFKEQ. The CDR3 has 18 residues. CDR3 protein: CASSQGDRGTAGANVLTF. The CDR3 coding sequence is TGTGCCAGCAGCCAAGGTGACAGGGGGACAGCTGGGGCCAACGTCCTGACTTTC.